Listed here are 2 T cell receptor beta chains from one sample, sequenced in a study of blood T cell repertoires in COVID-19. Sequenced by immunoSEQ multiplex PCR; TCRdb stores in-frame clones only, minus some. The table shows about 110,000 clones, with around 85% occurring only once. The sample taken for sequencing was peripheral blood. These receptors came from a man between 45 and 60 years old with acute or convalescent COVID-19.

The table lists this clone with a count of one. The chain uses TRBV19 and TRBJ1-1, with D uncertain. The CDR3 has 11 residues. Germline lookup yields CDR1 LNHDA and CDR2 SQIVND (reference sequence). V was pared by 6 bases and J by 3 bases, with 5 bases between. The CDR3 DNA reads as TGTGCCAGTAGCTACTACACTGAAGCTTTCTTT. Translation gives CASSYYTEAFF.

This chain links TRBV5-1 with TRBJ2-7; the D gene is possibly TRBD1 (6 bases). The CDR3 is 12 residues long. V was cut by 3 bases and J by 4 bases, with 8 bases left in between. Germline values: CDR1 SGHRS, CDR2 YFSETQ. The CDR3 loop reads CASSWGQYEQYF. The CDR3 DNA reads as TGCGCCAGCAGCTGGGGACAATACGAGCAGTACTTC.